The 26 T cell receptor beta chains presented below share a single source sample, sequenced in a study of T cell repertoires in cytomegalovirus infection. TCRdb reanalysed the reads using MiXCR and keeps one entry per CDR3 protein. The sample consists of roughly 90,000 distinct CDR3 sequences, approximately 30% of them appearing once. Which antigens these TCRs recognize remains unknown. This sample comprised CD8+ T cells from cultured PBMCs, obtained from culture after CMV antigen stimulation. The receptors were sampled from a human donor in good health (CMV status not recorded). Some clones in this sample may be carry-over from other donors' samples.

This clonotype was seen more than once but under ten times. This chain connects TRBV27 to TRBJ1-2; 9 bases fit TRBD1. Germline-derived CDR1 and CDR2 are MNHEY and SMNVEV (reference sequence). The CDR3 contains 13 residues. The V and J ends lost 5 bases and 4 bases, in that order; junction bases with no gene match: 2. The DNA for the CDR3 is TGTGCCAGCAGTGGACAGGGGCCCTATGGCTACACCTTC. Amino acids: CASSGQGPYGYTF.

CDR3 sequence: CATSRDADRPNTIYF. Written as DNA, the CDR3 is TGTGCCACCAGCAGAGATGCCGACAGGCCAAACACCATATATTTT. The genes are TRBV15 and TRBJ1-3; TRBD1 might be the D (6 bases). Per the germline V gene, CDR1 is LNHNV and CDR2 is YYDKDF (reference sequence). The V end lost 0 bases, the J end lost 6 bases, and 12 bases lay between the germline ends. There are 15 residues in the CDR3.

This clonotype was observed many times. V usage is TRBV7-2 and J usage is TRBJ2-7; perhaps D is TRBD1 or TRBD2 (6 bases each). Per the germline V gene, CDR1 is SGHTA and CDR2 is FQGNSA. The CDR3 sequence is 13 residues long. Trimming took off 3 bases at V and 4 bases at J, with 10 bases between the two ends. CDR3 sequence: CASSFWGAYEQYF. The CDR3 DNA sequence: TGTGCCAGCAGCTTCTGGGGGGCATACGAGCAGTACTTC.

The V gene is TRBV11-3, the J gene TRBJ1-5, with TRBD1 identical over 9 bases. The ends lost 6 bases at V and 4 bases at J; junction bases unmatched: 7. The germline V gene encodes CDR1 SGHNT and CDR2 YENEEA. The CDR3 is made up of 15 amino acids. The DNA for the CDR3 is TGTGCCAGCAGAAATCGACAGGGGGGTAATCAGCCCCAGCATTTT. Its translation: CASRNRQGGNQPQHF.

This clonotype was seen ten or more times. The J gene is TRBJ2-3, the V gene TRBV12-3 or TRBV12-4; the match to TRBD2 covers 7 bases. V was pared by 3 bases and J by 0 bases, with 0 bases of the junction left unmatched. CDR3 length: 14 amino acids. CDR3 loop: CASSLRGSTDTQYF. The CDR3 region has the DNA TGTGCCAGCAGTTTGCGGGGGAGCACAGATACGCAGTATTTT.

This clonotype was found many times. The CDR3 DNA follows: TGTGCCAGCAGCTTAGGTCCCACCACAGATACGCAGTATTTT. Translated, it gives CASSLGPTTDTQYF. This rearrangement joins TRBV7-6 to TRBJ2-3; D is undetermined. Germline CDR1 is SGHVS and CDR2 is FNYEAQ. The germline V and J ends were trimmed by 1 base and 2 bases, with 7 bases remaining between them. The length of the CDR3 is 14 residues. Supplemented by reference TRBV7-6 and TRBJ2-3, the full variable domain reads GAGVSQSPRYKVTKRGQDVALRCDPISGHVSLYWYRQALGQGPEFLTYFNYEAQQDKSGLPNDRFSAERPEGSISTLTIQRTEQRDSAMYRCASSLGPTTDTQYFGPGTRLTVL.

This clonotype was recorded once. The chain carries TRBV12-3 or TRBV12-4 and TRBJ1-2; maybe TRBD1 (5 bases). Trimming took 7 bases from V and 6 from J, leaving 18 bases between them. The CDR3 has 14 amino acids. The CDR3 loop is CASNFGLQGDGYTF. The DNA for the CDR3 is TGTGCCAGCAATTTCGGTCTCCAGGGAGATGGCTACACCTTC.

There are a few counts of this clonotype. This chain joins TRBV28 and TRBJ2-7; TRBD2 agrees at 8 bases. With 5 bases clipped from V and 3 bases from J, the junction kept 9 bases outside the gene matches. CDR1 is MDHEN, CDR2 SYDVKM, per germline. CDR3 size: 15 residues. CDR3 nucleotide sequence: TGTGCCAGCAGTCCTCCGGGACTAGGGAACTACGAGCAGTACTTC. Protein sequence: CASSPPGLGNYEQYF.

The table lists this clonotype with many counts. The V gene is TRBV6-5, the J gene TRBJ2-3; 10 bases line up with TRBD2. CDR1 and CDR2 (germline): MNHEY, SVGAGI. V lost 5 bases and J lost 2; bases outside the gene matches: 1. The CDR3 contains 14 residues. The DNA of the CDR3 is TGTGCCAGCAGTGGACTAGCGGCCACAGATACGCAGTATTTT. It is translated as CASSGLAATDTQYF.

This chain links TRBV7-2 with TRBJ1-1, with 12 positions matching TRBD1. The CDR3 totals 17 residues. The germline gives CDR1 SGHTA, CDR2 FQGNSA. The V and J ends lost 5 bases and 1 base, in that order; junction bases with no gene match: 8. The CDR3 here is CASSPRRDRGQNTEAFF. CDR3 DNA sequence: TGTGCCAGCAGCCCGCGCCGGGACAGGGGGCAGAACACTGAAGCTTTCTTT.

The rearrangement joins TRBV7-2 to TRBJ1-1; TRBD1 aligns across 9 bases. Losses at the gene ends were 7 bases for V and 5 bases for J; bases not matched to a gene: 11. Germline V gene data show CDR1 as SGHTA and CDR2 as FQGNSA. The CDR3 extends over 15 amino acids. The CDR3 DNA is TGTGCCAGCACCCCACTCACAGGGGGCGGGACTGAAGCTTTCTTT. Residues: CASTPLTGGGTEAFF.

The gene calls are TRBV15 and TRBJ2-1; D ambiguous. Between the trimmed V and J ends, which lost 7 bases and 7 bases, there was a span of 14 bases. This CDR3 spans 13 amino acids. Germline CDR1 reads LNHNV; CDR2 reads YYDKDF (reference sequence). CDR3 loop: CATTDRLGNEQFF. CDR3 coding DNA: TGTGCCACCACGGACCGGCTTGGGAATGAGCAGTTCTTC.

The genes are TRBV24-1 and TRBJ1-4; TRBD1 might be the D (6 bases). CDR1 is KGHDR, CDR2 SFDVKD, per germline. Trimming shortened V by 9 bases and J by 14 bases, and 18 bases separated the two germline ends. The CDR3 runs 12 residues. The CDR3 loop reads CATRGPTGRLFF. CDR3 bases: TGTGCCACCCGGGGCCCGACAGGACGGCTGTTTTTT.

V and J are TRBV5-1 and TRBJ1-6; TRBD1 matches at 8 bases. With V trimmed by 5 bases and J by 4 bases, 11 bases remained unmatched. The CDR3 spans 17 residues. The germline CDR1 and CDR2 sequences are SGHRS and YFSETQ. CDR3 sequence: CASSDRDRHQYNSPLHF. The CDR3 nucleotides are TGCGCCAGCAGTGACCGGGACAGGCACCAATATAATTCACCCCTCCACTTT.

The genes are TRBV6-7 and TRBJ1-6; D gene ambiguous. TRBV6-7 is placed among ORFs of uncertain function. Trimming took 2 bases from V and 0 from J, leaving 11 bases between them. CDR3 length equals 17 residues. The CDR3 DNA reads TGTGCCAGCAGTTACCACCCTTGCTGCTCCTATAATTCACCCCTCCACTTT. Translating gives CASSYHPCCSYNSPLHF.

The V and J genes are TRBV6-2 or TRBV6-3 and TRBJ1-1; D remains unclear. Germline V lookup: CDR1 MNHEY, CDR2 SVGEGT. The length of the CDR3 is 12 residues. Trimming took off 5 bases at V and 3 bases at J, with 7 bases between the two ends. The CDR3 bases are TGTGCCAGCAGTGAGGTGGACACTGAAGCTTTCTTT. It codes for CASSEVDTEAFF.

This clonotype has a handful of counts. CDR3 bases: TGTGCCAGCAGCTTAGAGTTAGCGGGAGGCAATGAGCAGTTCTTC. Encoded protein: CASSLELAGGNEQFF. The V and J genes are TRBV7-8 and TRBJ2-1; TRBD2 matches 10 bases. Germline assignment: CDR1 SGHVS and CDR2 FQNEAQ. Trimming took 1 base from V and 6 from J; bases not matched to a gene: 3. This CDR3 spans 15 amino acids.

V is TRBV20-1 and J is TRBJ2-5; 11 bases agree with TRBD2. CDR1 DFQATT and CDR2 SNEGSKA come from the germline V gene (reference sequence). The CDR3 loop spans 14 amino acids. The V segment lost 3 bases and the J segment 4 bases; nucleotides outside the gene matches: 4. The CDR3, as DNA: TGCAGTGCTAGCACCGGGACTAGCGGAGAGACCCAGTACTTC. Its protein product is CSASTGTSGETQYF.

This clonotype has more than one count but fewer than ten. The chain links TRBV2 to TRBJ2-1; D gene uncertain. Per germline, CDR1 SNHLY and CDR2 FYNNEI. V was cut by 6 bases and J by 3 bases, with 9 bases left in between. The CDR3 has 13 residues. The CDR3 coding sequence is TGTGCCAGCAGGGAACCCAACTACAATGAGCAGTTCTTC. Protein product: CASREPNYNEQFF.

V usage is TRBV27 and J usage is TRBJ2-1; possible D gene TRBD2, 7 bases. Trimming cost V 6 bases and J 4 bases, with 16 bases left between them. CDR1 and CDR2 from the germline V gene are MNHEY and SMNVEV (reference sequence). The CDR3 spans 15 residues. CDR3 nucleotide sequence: TGTGCCAGCAGCTTAGGGGGGGAGAAGTACAATGAGCAGTTCTTC. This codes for CASSLGGEKYNEQFF.

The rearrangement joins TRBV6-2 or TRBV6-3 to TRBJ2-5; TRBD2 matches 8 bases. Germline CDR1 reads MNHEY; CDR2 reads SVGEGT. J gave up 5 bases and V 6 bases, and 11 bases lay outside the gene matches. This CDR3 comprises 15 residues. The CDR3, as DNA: TGTGCCAGCAGGACCGCGGGGGGTCCCGGGGAGACCCAGTACTTC. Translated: CASRTAGGPGETQYF.

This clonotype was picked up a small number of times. The CDR3 DNA is TGTGCCAGTACCCCACCCAAAGGGGGACAGGGGGCGTACACTGAAGCTTTCTTT. Its translation: CASTPPKGGQGAYTEAFF. The V call is TRBV19, the J call TRBJ1-1; TRBD1 matches 12 bases. The CDR3 runs to 18 residues. The germline V gene encodes CDR1 LNHDA and CDR2 SQIVND (reference sequence). V dropped 7 bases and J dropped 3; count of bases not matched to a gene: 15.

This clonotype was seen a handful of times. This CDR3 is CASSSHRGQETQYF. The CDR3 DNA is TGTGCCAGCAGTTCCCACAGGGGGCAAGAGACCCAGTACTTC. V is TRBV6-6 and J is TRBJ2-5; TRBD1 matches at 8 bases. In germline, CDR1 is MNHNY, CDR2 SVGAGI (reference sequence). Unmatched junction bases numbered 3, after V lost 4 bases and J lost 2 bases. This CDR3 has 14 amino acids.

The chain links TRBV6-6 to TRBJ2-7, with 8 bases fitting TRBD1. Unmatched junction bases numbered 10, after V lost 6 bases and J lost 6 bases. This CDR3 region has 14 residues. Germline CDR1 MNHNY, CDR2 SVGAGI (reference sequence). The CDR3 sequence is CASSPWTGNGEQYF. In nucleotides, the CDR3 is TGTGCCAGCAGCCCCTGGACAGGGAACGGCGAGCAGTACTTC.

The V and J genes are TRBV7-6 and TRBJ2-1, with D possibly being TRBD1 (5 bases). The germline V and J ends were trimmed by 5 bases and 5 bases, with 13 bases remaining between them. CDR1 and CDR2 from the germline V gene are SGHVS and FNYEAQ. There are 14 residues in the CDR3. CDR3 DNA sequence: TGTGCCAGCAGCCCCAGGATGGGGCACAATGAGCAGTTCTTC. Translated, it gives CASSPRMGHNEQFF.

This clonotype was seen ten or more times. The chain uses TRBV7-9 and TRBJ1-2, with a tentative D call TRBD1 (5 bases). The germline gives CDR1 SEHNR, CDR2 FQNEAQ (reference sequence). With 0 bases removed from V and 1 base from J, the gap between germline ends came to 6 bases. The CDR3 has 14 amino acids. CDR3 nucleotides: TGTGCCAGCAGCTTAGCGGGGGTTAACTATGGCTACACCTTC. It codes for CASSLAGVNYGYTF.